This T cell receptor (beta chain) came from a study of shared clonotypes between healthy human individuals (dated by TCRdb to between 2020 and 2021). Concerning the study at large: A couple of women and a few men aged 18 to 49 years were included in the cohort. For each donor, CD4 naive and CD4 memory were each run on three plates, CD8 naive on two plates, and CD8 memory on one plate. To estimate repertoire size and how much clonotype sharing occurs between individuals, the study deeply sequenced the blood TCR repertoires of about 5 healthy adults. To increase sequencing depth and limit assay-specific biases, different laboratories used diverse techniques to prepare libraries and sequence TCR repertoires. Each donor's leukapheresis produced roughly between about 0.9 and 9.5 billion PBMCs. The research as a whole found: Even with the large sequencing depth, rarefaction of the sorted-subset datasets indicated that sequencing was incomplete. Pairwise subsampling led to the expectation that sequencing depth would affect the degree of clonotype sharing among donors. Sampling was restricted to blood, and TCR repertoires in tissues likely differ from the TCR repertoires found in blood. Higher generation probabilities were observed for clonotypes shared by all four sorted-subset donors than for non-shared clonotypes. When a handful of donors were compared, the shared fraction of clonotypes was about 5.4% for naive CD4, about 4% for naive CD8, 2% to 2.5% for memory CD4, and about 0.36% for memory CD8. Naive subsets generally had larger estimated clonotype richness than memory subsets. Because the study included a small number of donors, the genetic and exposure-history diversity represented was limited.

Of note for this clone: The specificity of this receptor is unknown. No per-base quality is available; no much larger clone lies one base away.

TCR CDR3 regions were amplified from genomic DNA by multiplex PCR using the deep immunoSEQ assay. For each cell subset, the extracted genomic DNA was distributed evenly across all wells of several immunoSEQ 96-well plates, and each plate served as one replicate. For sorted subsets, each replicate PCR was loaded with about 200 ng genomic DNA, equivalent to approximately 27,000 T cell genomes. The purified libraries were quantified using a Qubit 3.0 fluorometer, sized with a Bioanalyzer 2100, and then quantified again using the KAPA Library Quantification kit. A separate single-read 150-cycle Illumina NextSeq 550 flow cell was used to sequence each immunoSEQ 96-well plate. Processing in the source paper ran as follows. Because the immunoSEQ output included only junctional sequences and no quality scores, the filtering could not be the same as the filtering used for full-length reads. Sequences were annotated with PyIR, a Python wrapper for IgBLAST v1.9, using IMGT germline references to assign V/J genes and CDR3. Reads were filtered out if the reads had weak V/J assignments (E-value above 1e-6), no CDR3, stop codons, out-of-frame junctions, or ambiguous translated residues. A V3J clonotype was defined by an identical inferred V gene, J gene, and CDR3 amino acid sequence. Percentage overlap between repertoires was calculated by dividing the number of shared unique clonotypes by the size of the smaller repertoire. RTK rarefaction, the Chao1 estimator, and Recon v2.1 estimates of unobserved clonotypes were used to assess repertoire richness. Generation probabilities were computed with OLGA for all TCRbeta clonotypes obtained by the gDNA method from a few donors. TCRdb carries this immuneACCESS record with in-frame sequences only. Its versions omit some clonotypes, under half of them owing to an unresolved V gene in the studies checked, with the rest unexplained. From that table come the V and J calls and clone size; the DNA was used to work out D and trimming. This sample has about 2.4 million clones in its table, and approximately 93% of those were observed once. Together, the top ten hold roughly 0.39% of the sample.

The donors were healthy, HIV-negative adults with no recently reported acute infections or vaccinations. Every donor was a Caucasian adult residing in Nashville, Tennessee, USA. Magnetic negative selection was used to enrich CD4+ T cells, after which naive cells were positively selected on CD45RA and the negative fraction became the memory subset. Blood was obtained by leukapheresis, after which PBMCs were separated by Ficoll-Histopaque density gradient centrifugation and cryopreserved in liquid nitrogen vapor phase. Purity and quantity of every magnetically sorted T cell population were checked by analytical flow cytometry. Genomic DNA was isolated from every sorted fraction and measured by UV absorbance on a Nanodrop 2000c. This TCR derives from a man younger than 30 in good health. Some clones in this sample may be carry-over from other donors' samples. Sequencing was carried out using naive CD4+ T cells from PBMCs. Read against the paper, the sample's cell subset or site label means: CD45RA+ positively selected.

The bases read TGTGCCAGCAGCCCTCCGGTAGGGCGGGCCCCAGAAAACATTCAGTACTTC. Its translation reads: CASSPPVGRAPENIQYF. The rearrangement joined TRBV5-6 to TRBJ2-4; the D gene is perhaps TRBD2, on 5 matching bases. The germline V gene encodes CDR1 SGHDT and CDR2 YYEEEE. Inclusive of the bounding cysteine and phenylalanine, the CDR3 is 17 residues long. Just the 51-base CDR3 DNA is kept, in frame starting at base 1. V loses 4 bases, J loses 5 bases, and the germline ends lie 22 bases apart.